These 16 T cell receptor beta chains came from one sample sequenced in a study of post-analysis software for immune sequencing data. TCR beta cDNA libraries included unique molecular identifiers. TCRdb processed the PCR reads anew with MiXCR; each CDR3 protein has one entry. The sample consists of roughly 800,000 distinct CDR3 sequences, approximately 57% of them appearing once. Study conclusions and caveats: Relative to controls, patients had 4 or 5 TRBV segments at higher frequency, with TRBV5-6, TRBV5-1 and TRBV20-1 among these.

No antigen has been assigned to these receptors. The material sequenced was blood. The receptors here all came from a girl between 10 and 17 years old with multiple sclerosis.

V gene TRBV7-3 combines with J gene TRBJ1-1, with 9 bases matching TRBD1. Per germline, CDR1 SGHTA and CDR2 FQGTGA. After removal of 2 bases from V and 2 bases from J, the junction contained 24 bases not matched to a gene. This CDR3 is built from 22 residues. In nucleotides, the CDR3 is TGTGCCAGCAGCTTATCCGTCAGGACAGGGGCCGTATGGCCAGGTGGAAACACTGAAGCTTTCTTT. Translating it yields CASSLSVRTGAVWPGGNTEAFF.

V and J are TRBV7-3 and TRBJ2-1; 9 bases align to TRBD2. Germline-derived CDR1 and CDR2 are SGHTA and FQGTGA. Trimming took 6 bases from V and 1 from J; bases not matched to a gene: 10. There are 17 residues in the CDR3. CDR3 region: CASSRGSGGFSYNEQFF. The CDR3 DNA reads TGTGCCAGCAGTCGTGGCAGCGGGGGGTTTTCCTACAATGAGCAGTTCTTC.

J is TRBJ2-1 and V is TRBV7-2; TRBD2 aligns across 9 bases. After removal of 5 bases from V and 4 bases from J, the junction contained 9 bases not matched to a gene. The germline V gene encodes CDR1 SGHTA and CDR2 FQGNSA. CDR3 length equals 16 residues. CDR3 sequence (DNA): TGTGCCAGCAGCGTCCACTCTAGCGGGGCTTACAATGAGCAGTTCTTC. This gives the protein CASSVHSSGAYNEQFF.

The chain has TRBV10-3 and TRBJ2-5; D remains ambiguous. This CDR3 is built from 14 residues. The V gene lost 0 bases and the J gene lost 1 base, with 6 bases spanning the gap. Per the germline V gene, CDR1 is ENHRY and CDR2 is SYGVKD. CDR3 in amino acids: CAISESPGQETQYF. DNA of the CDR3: TGTGCCATCAGTGAGTCCCCCGGCCAAGAGACCCAGTACTTC.

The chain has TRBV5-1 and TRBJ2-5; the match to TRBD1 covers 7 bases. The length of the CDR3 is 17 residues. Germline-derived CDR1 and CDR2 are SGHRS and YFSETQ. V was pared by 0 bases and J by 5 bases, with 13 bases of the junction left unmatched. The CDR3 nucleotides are TGCGCCAGCAGCTTGGCACCGGGGAAGGGGGCGAAGGAGACCCAGTACTTC. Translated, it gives CASSLAPGKGAKETQYF.

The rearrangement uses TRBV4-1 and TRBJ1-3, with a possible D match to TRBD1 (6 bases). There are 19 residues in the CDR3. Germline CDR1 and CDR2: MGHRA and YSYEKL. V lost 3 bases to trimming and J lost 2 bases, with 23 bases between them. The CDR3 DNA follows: TGCGCCAGCAGCCATCCGGACCGCCCGGTAAACAGGGCTGGAAACACCATATATTTT. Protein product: CASSHPDRPVNRAGNTIYF.

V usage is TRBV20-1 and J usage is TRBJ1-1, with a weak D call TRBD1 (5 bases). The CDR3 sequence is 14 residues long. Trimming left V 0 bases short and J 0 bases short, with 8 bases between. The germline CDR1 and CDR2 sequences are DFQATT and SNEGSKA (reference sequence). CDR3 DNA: TGCAGTGCTAGAGAGGAGGACATGAACACTGAAGCTTTCTTT. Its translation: CSAREEDMNTEAFF.

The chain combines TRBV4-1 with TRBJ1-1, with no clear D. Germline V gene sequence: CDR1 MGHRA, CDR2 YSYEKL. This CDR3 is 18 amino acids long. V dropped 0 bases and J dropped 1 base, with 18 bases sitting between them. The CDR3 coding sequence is TGCGCCAGCAGCCAAGATCGTGTCTTCCCAGGAGCGAACACTGAAGCTTTCTTT. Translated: CASSQDRVFPGANTEAFF.

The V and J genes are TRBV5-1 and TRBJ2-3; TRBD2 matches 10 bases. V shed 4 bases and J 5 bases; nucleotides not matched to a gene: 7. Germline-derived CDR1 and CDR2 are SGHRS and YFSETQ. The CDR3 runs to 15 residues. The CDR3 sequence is CASSLGVAGGDTQYF. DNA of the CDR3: TGCGCCAGCAGCCTCGGGGTAGCGGGAGGAGATACGCAGTATTTT.

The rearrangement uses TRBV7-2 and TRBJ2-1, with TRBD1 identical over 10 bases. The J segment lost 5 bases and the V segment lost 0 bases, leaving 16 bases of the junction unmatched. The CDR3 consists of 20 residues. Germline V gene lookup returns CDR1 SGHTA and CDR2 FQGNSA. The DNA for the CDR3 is TGTGCCAGCAGCTTAGCTCCCGTACTGCCTAGACAGGGGGCTGACAATGAGCAGTTCTTC. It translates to CASSLAPVLPRQGADNEQFF.

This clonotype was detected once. CDR3 sequence: CSARGRQPGQRNIQYF. CDR3 coding DNA: TGCAGTGCTAGAGGCCGTCAACCGGGACAGAGAAACATTCAGTACTTC. This chain joins TRBV20-1 and TRBJ2-4, with 7 bases that match TRBD1. The CDR3 consists of 16 residues. The germline CDR1 and CDR2 sequences are DFQATT and SNEGSKA (reference sequence). Unmatched junction bases numbered 12, after V lost 1 base and J lost 6 bases.

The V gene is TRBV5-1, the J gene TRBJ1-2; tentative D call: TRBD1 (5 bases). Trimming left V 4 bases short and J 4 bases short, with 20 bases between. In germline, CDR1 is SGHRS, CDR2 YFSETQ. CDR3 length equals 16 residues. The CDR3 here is CASSDSPQVGGYGYTF. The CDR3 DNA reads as TGCGCCAGCAGCGACTCCCCACAGGTGGGGGGCTATGGCTACACCTTC.

The CDR3 nucleotides are TGTGCCAGCAGGGGACGCCTTTTTGAGCCCCTCCACTTT. Its translation: CASRGRLFEPLHF. V and J are TRBV6-5 and TRBJ1-6, with D maybe TRBD1 (5 bases). The CDR3 runs to 13 residues. The germline gives CDR1 MNHEY, CDR2 SVGAGI. V dropped 6 bases and J dropped 13 bases, with 16 bases sitting between them.

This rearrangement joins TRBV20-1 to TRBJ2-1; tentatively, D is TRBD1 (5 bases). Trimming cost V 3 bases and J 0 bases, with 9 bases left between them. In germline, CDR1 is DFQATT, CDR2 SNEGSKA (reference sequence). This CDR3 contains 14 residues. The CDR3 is CSASQGASYNEQFF. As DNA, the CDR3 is TGCAGTGCTAGCCAGGGTGCCTCCTACAATGAGCAGTTCTTC.

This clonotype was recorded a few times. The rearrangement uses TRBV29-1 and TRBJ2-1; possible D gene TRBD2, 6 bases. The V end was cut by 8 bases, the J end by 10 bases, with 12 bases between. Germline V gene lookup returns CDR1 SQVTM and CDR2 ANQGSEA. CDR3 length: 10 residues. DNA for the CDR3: TGCAGCACTCGGAGGGAGGAGCAGTTCTTC. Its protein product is CSTRREEQFF.

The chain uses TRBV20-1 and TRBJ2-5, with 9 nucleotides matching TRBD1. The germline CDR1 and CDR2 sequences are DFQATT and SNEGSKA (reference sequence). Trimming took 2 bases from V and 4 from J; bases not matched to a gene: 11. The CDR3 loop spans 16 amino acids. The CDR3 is CSARTPGQGRRETQYF. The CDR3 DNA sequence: TGCAGTGCTAGAACTCCGGGACAGGGTCGGAGAGAGACCCAGTACTTC.